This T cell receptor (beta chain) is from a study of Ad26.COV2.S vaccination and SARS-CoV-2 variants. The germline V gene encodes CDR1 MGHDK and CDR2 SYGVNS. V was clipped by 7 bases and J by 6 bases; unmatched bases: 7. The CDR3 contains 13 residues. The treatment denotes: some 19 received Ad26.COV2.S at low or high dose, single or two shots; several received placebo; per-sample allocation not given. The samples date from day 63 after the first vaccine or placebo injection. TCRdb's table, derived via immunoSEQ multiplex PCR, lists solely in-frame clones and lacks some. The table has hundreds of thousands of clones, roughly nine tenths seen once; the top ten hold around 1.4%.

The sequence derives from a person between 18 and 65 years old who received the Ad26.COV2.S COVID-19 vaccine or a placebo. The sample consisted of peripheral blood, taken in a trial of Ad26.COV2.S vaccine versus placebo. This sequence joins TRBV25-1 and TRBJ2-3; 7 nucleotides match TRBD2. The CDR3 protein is CASMAGVVDTQYF. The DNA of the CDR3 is TGTGCCAGCATGGCGGGAGTCGTTGATACGCAGTATTTT.